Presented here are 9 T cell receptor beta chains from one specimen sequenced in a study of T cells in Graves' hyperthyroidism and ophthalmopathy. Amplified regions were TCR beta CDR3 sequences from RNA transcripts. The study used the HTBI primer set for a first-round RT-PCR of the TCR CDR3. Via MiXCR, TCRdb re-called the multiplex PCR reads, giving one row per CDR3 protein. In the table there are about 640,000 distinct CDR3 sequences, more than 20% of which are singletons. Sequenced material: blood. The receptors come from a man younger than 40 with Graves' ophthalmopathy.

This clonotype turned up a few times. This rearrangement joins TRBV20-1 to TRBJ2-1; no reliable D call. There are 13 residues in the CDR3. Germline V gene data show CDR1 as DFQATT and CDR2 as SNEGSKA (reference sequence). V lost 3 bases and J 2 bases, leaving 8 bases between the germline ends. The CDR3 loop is CSASLPTYNEQFF. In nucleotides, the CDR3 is TGCAGTGCTAGTCTCCCGACCTACAATGAGCAGTTCTTC.

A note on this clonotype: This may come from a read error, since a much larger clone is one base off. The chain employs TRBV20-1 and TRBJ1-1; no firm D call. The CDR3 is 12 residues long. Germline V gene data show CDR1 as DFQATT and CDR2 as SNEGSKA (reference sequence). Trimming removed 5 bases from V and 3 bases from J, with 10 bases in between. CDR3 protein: CSAPRTYTEAFF. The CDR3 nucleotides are TGCAGTGCTCCAAGGACTTACACTGAAGCTTTCTTT.

The CDR3 loop reads CSAREYQETQYF. The CDR3 nucleotides are TGCAGTGCTAGAGAATACCAAGAGACCCAGTACTTC. This chain connects TRBV20-1 to TRBJ2-5; the D is unclear. V was trimmed by 0 bases and J by 0 bases, leaving 2 bases between them. The CDR3 contains 12 residues. CDR1 is DFQATT and CDR2 is SNEGSKA in the germline V gene (reference sequence).

CDR3 protein: CSVRDRGWSDTQYF. CDR3 bases: TGCAGCGTCCGGGACAGGGGGTGGTCAGATACGCAGTATTTT. J is TRBJ2-3 and V is TRBV29-1, with 11 bases fitting TRBD1. The CDR3 has 14 residues. Trimming at V came to 6 bases and at J to 4 bases, leaving 6 bases not matched to a gene. CDR1 is SQVTM and CDR2 is ANQGSEA in the germline V gene.

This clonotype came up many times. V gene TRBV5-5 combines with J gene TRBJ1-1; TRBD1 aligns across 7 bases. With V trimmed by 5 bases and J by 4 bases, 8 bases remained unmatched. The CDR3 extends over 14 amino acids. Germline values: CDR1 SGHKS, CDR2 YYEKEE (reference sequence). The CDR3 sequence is CASSLTGTGTEAFF. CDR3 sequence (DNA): TGTGCCAGCAGTTTGACAGGGACGGGCACTGAAGCTTTCTTT.

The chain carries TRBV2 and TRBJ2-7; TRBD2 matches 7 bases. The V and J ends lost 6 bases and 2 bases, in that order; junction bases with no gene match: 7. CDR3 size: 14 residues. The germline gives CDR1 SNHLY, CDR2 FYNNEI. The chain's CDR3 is CASSVGTTAYEQYF. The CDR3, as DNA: TGTGCCAGCAGCGTGGGGACTACCGCCTACGAGCAGTACTTC.

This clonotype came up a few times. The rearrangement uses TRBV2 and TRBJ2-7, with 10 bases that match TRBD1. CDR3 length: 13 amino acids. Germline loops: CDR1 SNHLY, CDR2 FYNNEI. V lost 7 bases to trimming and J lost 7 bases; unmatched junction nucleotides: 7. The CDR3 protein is CASTPGQGFEQYF. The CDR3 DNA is TGTGCCAGCACGCCGGGACAGGGGTTTGAGCAGTACTTC. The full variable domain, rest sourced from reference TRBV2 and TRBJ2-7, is EPEVTQTPSHQVTQMGQEVILRCVPISNHLYFYWYRQILGQKVEFLVSFYNNEISEKSEIFDDQFSVERPDGSNFTLKIRSTKLEDSAMYFCASTPGQGFEQYFGPGTRLTVT.

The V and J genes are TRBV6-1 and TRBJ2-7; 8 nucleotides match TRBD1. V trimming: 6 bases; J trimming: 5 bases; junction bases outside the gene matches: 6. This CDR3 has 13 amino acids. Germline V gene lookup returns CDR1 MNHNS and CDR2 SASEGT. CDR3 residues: CASRDRAFNEQYF. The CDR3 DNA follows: TGTGCCAGCAGGGACAGGGCTTTCAACGAGCAGTACTTC.

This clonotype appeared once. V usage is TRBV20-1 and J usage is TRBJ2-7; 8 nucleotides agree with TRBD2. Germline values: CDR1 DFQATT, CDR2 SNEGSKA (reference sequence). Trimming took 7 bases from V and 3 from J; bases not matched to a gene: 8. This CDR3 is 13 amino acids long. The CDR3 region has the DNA TGCAGTGTTTCAGCGGGAGACCTCTACGAGCAGTACTTC. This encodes CSVSAGDLYEQYF.